This TCR beta chain was observed in a study of T cell repertoires in cytomegalovirus infection (dated by TCRdb to between 2018 and 2021). Study-wide context: The peptide stimulations were aimed at well-studied HLA-B-restricted epitopes as well as recently identified HLA-C-restricted CMV epitopes, whose presentation resists viral immunomodulation. Donor HLA type was relevant to the analysis, because carriage of CMV infection together with the matching HLA type was indicated by public TCR beta signatures. The paper's findings and limits, for the study overall: In the ex vivo response, HLA-C-restricted CMV-specific TCR beta clonotypes were dominant, and in two of eight donors the single most frequent clonotype came from this HLA-C-restricted group. In both this cohort and an independent cohort of some 380 donors, the cumulative frequency of public TCR beta family members distinguished carriers of CMV infection plus the relevant HLA type.

For this chain, trimming is 1 base at the V end and 7 bases at the J end, and the number of junction bases without a gene match is 5. Spanning cysteine to phenylalanine, the CDR3 consists of 15 amino acids. The read is trimmed to its CDR3 DNA, 45 bases read in frame from base 1. This clonotype showed up just a few times. Its antigen has not been determined. Base qualities are not at hand, and no much larger clone is one base apart. Sequenced using an Illumina HiSeq 1500. TCRdb handled the public reads itself, with Q25 trimming in fastp and clone calling in MiXCR, and kept productive beta chains. Each record represents a unique CDR3 protein, reported with the most common genes and DNA among its rows. Present in this sample are a few hundred thousand distinct CDR3 sequences, approximately 40% of which were seen just once. Of the sample, 40% to 50% falls within the top ten clones. The treatment or condition label of this sample denotes: in vitro stimulation with specific CMV peptide epitopes to enrich CMV-specific T cells.

This clonotype was sampled from a human donor in good health (CMV status not recorded). Some clones in this sample may be carry-over from other donors' samples. The specimen was cultured PBMCs, collected from culture after CMV antigen stimulation. Recombination joined TRBV12-3 or TRBV12-4 with TRBJ1-5, and TRBD1 matches 9 of the central bases. The bases read TGTGCCAGCAGTTTAGTTTGGACAGGGGACCAGCCCCAGCATTTT. It codes for CASSLVWTGDQPQHF.